One TCR beta chain is described in this entry. Its antigen is not known. The junction departs from germline at one end; a sequencing error may be responsible. Researchers prepared the TCRbeta library using unique molecular identifiers, the study reports. TCRdb re-called the PCR reads through MiXCR, storing one row per CDR3 protein. The sample lists around 420,000 distinct CDR3 sequences, roughly 16% occurring once. This record comes from a study of T-cell reconstitution after alpha-beta-depleted transplantation in children. Study conclusions and caveats: There were some patients whose high TCRbeta diversity at day 60 came from surviving recipient T cells and thymic progenitors.

This CDR3 is 15 amino acids long. Looked up from germline, CDR1 is DFQATT and CDR2 is SNEGSKA (reference sequence). Sequenced here: PBMCs, mostly from graft donor cells, sampled 360 days after TCRalphabeta/CD19-depleted stem cell transplant. This TCR derives from a boy in the first two years of life who had a stem cell transplant for Wiskott-Aldrich syndrome, so the T cells may come from the graft donor. This sequence joins TRBV20-1 and TRBJ2-3; D unclear. For the CDR3, the DNA is TGCTGTGCTAGGATGTCGGGTTATGGGACAGATACGCAGTATTTT. Translating gives CCARMSGYGTDTQYF.